These 18 T cell receptor beta chains were all obtained from the same sample, sequenced in a study of tissue T cells after allogeneic stem cell transplantation (dated 2022 in TCRdb). To prepare the library, the immunoSEQ multiplex PCR assay was applied. Not all clones reach the TCRdb copy of this immuneACCESS table, which keeps in-frame sequences only. Checked studies attribute under half of the gap to unresolved V genes and leave the rest unexplained. This sample gives thousands of clones in total; 40% to 60% of them show up just once. About 4% of the sample rests with the top ten. The time point label, read with the paper, signifies: mouse harvest day 7 after allogeneic transplant. Each mouse graft consisted of 10^7 T-cell-depleted bone marrow cells plus 10^6 splenic CD5+ T cells and was given by tail vein injection. The sample comprised gut tissue. The receptors derive from a female BALB/c mouse given C57BL/6 T cells with graft-versus-host disease after an allogeneic hematopoietic cell transplant.

This clone has a handful of counts. Genes and germline are mouse. Read sequence stops 1 residue before the CDR3 end, and the germline J gene provides the missing end. The gene calls are TRBV24 and TRBJ2-2, with a possible D match to TRBD2 (7 bases). In germline, CDR1 is KGHTA, CDR2 FRNEEI. The CDR3 totals 15 residues. V was pared by 3 bases and J by 2 bases, with 10 bases between. The CDR3 loop reads CASSLWGLNTGQLYF. The part of the CDR3 DNA that was read is TGTGCCAGCAGTCTCTGGGGGCTCAACACCGGGCAGCTCTAC.

In regard to this clone: Gene names and germline refer to mouse. The read is 1 residue too short to cover the CDR3 end, so that end is filled in from the germline J gene. Different DNA sequences within this sample yield the same CDR3. The rearrangement uses TRBV26 and TRBJ1-1; D remains unclear. The CDR3 covers 11 residues. V lost 0 bases and J lost 8, with 4 bases in between. Germline CDR1 is KGHPV and CDR2 is FQNQEV (reference sequence). CDR3 DNA, as far as it was read: TGTGCCAGCAGTCTGTCGACGGAAGTCTTC. Residues: CASSLSTEVF. The full CDR3 protein is CASSLSTEVFF.

This clone occurred once. Mouse names are used for the genes. The CDR3 end falls 1 residue outside the read, so it is completed with the germline J gene. V usage is TRBV3 and J usage is TRBJ1-1, with D maybe TRBD1 (5 bases). The CDR3 sequence is 13 residues long. Germline V CDR1 and CDR2: SNHLY, FYNGKV (reference sequence). Between the trimmed V and J ends, which lost 5 bases and 0 bases, there was a span of 7 bases. The CDR3 bases that were read are TGTGCCAGCAGCCGGACACCAAACACAGAAGTCTTC. Translated, it gives CASSRTPNTEVF. The complete CDR3 sequence is CASSRTPNTEVFF.

About this clone: Germline and genes here are mouse. Read sequence stops 1 residue before the CDR3 end, and the germline J gene provides the missing end. The chain is built from TRBV26 and TRBJ2-7, with TRBD2 matching 9 bases. V was pared by 6 bases and J by 0 bases, with 6 bases of the junction left unmatched. The CDR3 is 15 residues long. The germline CDR1 and CDR2 sequences are KGHPV and FQNQEV (reference sequence). The covered CDR3 bases are TGTGCCAGCAGCCGAACTGGGGGGAGCTCCTATGAACAGTAC. It codes for CASSRTGGSSYEQY. The entire CDR3 protein is CASSRTGGSSYEQYF.

In this sample, this clone turned up a few times. The listed genes are named as in mouse. The read ends 1 residue shy of where the CDR3 ends; the end is completed using the germline J gene. The chain carries TRBV5 and TRBJ2-3; D is perhaps TRBD1 (5 bases). This CDR3 contains 15 residues. The germline gives CDR1 LGHNA, CDR2 YNLKQL (reference sequence). V lost 4 bases, J lost 0 bases, and 11 bases lay in between. The CDR3 reads CASSPRTSSAETLYF. The sequenced part of the CDR3 DNA is TGTGCCAGCAGCCCCCGGACATCTAGTGCAGAAACGCTGTAT.

As concerns this clone: Genes and germline come from the mouse. The missing CDR3 end, 1 residue past where the read stops, is filled in from the germline J gene. This sequence joins TRBV23 and TRBJ1-6. TRBJ1-6 is given ORF status, its function remaining uncertain. Germline CDR1 reads KGHTA; CDR2 reads FQNQQP. This CDR3 is built from 13 residues. Incomplete CDR3 DNA: TGCTCCAGCAGTCAGGGATATAATTCGCCCCTCTAC. Amino acids: CSSSQGYNSPLY. The full CDR3 reads CSSSQGYNSPLYF.

In regard to this clone: Genes and germline come from the mouse. The read comes to an end 1 residue before the CDR3 does, leaving the germline J gene to fill in the end. The chain carries TRBV26 and TRBJ1-1, with a possible D match to TRBD1 (6 bases). Trimming pared 4 bases from V and 3 bases from J, leaving 9 bases between. The CDR3 contains 13 residues. Germline assignment: CDR1 KGHPV and CDR2 FQNQEV (reference sequence). The CDR3 bases that were read are TGTGCCAGCAGTCGCAGGGGCGACACAGAAGTCTTC. It is translated as CASSRRGDTEVF. The whole CDR3 sequence reads CASSRRGDTEVFF.

This clone was counted only a few times. Mouse names are used for the genes. The CDR3 end lies 1 residue beyond the end of the read and is filled in from the germline J gene. The chain is built from TRBV12-1 and TRBJ2-7, with 9 bases that match TRBD2. CDR1 SGHSN and CDR2 HYEKVE come from the germline V gene. With 1 base clipped from V and 6 bases from J, the junction kept 3 bases outside the gene matches. The CDR3 totals 13 residues. CDR3 sequence reads: CASSLAGGVEQYF. The CDR3 bases that were read are TGTGCCAGCTCTCTAGCTGGGGGGGTTGAACAGTAC. Based on the CDR3 plus reference TRBV12-1 and TRBJ2-7, the full variable domain is DSGVVQSPRHIIKEKGGRSVLTCIPISGHSNVVWYQQTLGKELKFLIQHYEKVERDKGFLPSRFSVQQFDDYHSEMNMSALELEDSAMYFCASSLAGGVEQYFGPGTRLTVL.

A note on this clone: Mouse gene names apply. The CDR3 end lies 1 residue beyond the end of the read and is filled in from the germline J gene. V usage is TRBV29 and J usage is TRBJ1-4; D not resolved. V lost 0 bases to trimming and J lost 0 bases, with 8 bases between them. This CDR3 is built from 16 residues. In germline, CDR1 is MSHET, CDR2 SYDVDS. CDR3 region: CASSLSKVFSNERLFF. Incomplete CDR3 DNA: TGTGCTAGCAGTTTATCGAAGGTATTTTCCAACGAAAGATTATTT.

This clone was seen a few times. Genes and germline are mouse. The sequence runs out 1 residue before the end of the CDR3; the remainder is reconstructed from the germline J gene. The V call is TRBV29, the J call TRBJ2-1, with a weak D call TRBD1 (5 bases). The CDR3 consists of 13 residues. Between the trimmed V and J ends, which lost 6 bases and 2 bases, there was a span of 8 bases. Germline loops: CDR1 MSHET, CDR2 SYDVDS. The CDR3 here is CASRFRDYAEQFF. The sequenced part of the CDR3 DNA is TGTGCTAGCAGATTCAGGGACTATGCTGAGCAGTTC.

For this clone: Any gene name here is a mouse gene name. The read stops 1 residue short of the end of the CDR3; the missing end is completed from the germline J gene. J is TRBJ2-1 and V is TRBV24, with 8 positions matching TRBD1. Per germline, CDR1 KGHTA and CDR2 FRNEEI. The CDR3 runs 13 residues. Losses at the gene ends were 6 bases for V and 4 bases for J; bases not matched to a gene: 2. This CDR3 reads CASSQGAYAEQFF. The DNA read from the CDR3 is TGTGCCAGCAGCCAGGGGGCATATGCTGAGCAGTTC.

With respect to this clone: Gene names and germline match the mouse. The CDR3 end lies 1 residue beyond the end of the read and is filled in from the germline J gene. The chain recombines TRBV26 with TRBJ2-3, with D hard to call. V was cut by 6 bases and J by 0 bases, with 4 bases left in between. This CDR3 contains 12 residues. CDR1 and CDR2 (germline): KGHPV, FQNQEV (reference sequence). This CDR3 is CASRNSAETLYF. The sequenced CDR3 bases are TGTGCCAGCAGAAATAGTGCAGAAACGCTGTAT.

This clone occurred a few times. Germline and genes: mouse. The read ends 1 residue shy of where the CDR3 ends; the end is completed using the germline J gene. The chain recombines TRBV3 with TRBJ2-5; 7 bases are a match to TRBD2. This CDR3 contains 14 residues. Germline lookup yields CDR1 SNHLY and CDR2 FYNGKV (reference sequence). The J segment lost 5 bases and the V segment lost 5 bases, leaving 7 bases of the junction unmatched. CDR3 region: CASSPYWGGDTQYF. Partial CDR3 DNA: TGTGCCAGCAGCCCTTACTGGGGAGGAGACACCCAGTAC.

Worth noting for this clone: Gene names follow the mouse nomenclature. Read sequence stops 1 residue before the CDR3 end, and the germline J gene provides the missing end. The chain links TRBV19 to TRBJ1-2; 10 positions agree with TRBD1. The CDR3 is 14 residues long. V shed 3 bases and J 4 bases; nucleotides not matched to a gene: 3. Per the germline V gene, CDR1 is FNHDT and CDR2 is SITEND (reference sequence). Incomplete CDR3 DNA: TGTGCCAGCAGTAGACAGGGGGCGCTCTCCGACTACACC. Its protein is CASSRQGALSDYT. The entire CDR3 is CASSRQGALSDYTF.

As for this clone: Mouse germline and gene names are used. Read coverage stops 1 residue before the CDR3 terminus; the germline J gene supplies the remainder. The chain recombines TRBV14 with TRBJ2-5, with D maybe TRBD1 (5 bases). Looked up from germline, CDR1 is SGHDT and CDR2 is FRDEAV. This CDR3 has 15 residues. The V and J ends lost 5 bases and 0 bases respectively, with 13 bases between them. CDR3 DNA (partial): TGTGCCAGCAGCCATCCCAGGGATAACCAAGACACCCAGTAC. Translation: CASSHPRDNQDTQY. The CDR3, in full, reads CASSHPRDNQDTQYF.

Points on this clone: Gene names refer to mouse genes. Here the CDR3 reads CASSRDNANSDYTF. The part of the CDR3 DNA that was read is TGTGCCAGCAGCCGGGACAATGCAAACTCCGACTACACC. The chain uses TRBV26 and TRBJ1-2, with a tentative D call TRBD1 (6 bases). The sequenced fragment ends 1 residue before the CDR3 boundary, so the rest is inferred from the germline J gene. V gave up 6 bases and J gave up 0 bases, with 11 bases separating them. Germline loops: CDR1 KGHPV, CDR2 FQNQEV (reference sequence). The CDR3 runs 14 residues.

Comment on this clone: Mouse names are used for the genes. The read ends 1 residue shy of where the CDR3 ends; the end is completed using the germline J gene. V is TRBV26 and J is TRBJ1-1; 8 bases are a match to TRBD1. The CDR3 covers 14 residues. J gave up 1 base and V 2 bases, and 0 bases lay outside the gene matches. The V gene's germline CDR1 is KGHPV and CDR2 FQNQEV (reference sequence). CDR3 protein: CASSLGTGNTEVFF. The CDR3 bases that were read are TGTGCCAGCAGTCTGGGGACAGGGAACACAGAAGTCTTC.

By proportion, this clone is large (0.1 to 1%). Gene names are mouse gene names. The read ends 1 residue early relative to the CDR3; the germline J gene fills the gap. V usage is TRBV17 and J usage is TRBJ2-1; 9 positions match TRBD2. The CDR3 consists of 15 residues. The J segment lost 1 base and the V segment lost 3 bases, leaving 1 base of the junction unmatched. CDR1 and CDR2 (germline): MNHDT, YYDKIL. The CDR3 spells CASSRDWGNYAEQFF. The CDR3 DNA, read in part, is TGTGCTAGCAGTAGGGACTGGGGAAACTATGCTGAGCAGTTC.